This T cell receptor beta chain was sequenced for a study of PD-1 blockade in classical Hodgkin lymphoma. TCRdb's copy holds only in-frame clones and misses some; the assay was immunoSEQ multiplex PCR. This sample has tens of thousands of clones, with about 93% found just once. Note on this clone: Its antigen is not identified.

Time point noted: newly diagnosed, previously untreated cHL patient sample. It was PBMCs in newly diagnosed, untreated classical Hodgkin lymphoma that served as comparison. Trimming at V came to 5 bases and at J to 6 bases, leaving 8 bases not matched to a gene. There are 14 residues in the CDR3. Germline values: CDR1 LGHNT, CDR2 FRNRAP. Regarding the study as a whole: TCR diversity at baseline was reported to be reduced in newly diagnosed patients relative to healthy donors. Repertoire difference causes, possibly disease activity or prior therapy, remain undefined.

This TCR derives from a human donor with classical Hodgkin lymphoma. Specimen: peripheral blood mononuclear cells (PBMCs). The rearrangement uses TRBV12-5 and TRBJ1-2, with TRBD1 identical over 8 bases. This CDR3 is CASGPGQGLHGYTF. DNA of the CDR3: TGTGCTAGTGGTCCCGGACAGGGACTTCATGGCTACACCTTC.